These T cell receptor beta chains were read from a single sample in a study of technical replicates of blood from a few donors. Libraries were prepared by immunoSEQ multiplex PCR; TCRdb keeps only in-frame clonotypes and omits some of them. The sample lists 50,000 to 70,000 clones, 85% to 95% occurring once. The sequencing input was PBMCs. The receptor set was obtained from a human donor in good health. Some clones in this sample may be carry-over from other donors' samples. The CDR3 runs from the conserved cysteine through the conserved F or W. Each record gives: J gene, V gene, D gene, clone size, CDR3 protein, CDR3 DNA. D genes are given only for firm matches. Clone sizes are given selectively: once, few, many, or a class where the clone is expanded.

TRBJ2-1	TRBV6-6	TRBD2	.	CASSGGLAGYYNEQFF	TGTGCCAGCAGTGGGGGACTAGCGGGGTATTACAATGAGCAGTTCTTC
TRBJ1-2	TRBV4-3	.	.	CASSQQGTGYTF	TGCGCCAGCAGCCAACAAGGGACAGGCTACACCTTC
TRBJ2-3	TRBV5-4	TRBD1	.	CASSLFPGTGAPDTQYF	TGTGCCAGCAGCTTGTTTCCCGGGACAGGGGCGCCAGATACGCAGTATTTT
TRBJ2-6	TRBV6-1	.	.	CASSEDFGSPGSGANVLTF	TGTGCCAGCAGTGAAGATTTTGGGAGCCCGGGGTCCGGGGCCAACGTCCTGACTTTC
TRBJ2-1	TRBV5-1	TRBD1	many	CASSSPRTGGSYNEQFF	TGCGCCAGCAGCTCGCCTCGGACAGGGGGCTCCTACAATGAGCAGTTCTTC
TRBJ2-5	TRBV6-1	.	.	CASSRISETQYF	TGTGCCAGCAGCAGGATCTCAGAGACCCAGTACTTC
TRBJ2-3	TRBV11-2	.	.	CASSLDLTDTQYF	TGTGCCAGCAGCTTAGATCTCACAGATACGCAGTATTTT
TRBJ1-5	TRBV7-8	.	.	CASSLVQQGHYSNQPQHF	TGTGCCAGCAGCTTAGTCCAGCAGGGACATTATAGCAATCAGCCCCAGCATTTT
TRBJ1-2	TRBV30	.	.	CAWSPTRVVGYTF	TGTGCCTGGAGCCCCACCAGGGTAGTTGGCTACACCTTC
TRBJ1-3	TRBV4-1	.	.	CASSHSLVLSGNTIYF	TGCGCCAGCAGCCACAGTCTGGTTCTGTCTGGAAACACCATATATTTT
TRBJ2-2	TRBV4-3	TRBD2	.	CASSQESGRLTGELFF	TGCGCCAGCAGCCAGGAAAGCGGGAGATTGACCGGGGAGCTGTTTTTT
TRBJ1-1	TRBV5-4	TRBD1	.	CASRGDRGTEAFF	TGTGCCAGCAGAGGGGACAGGGGCACTGAAGCTTTCTTT
TRBJ1-5	TRBV6-6	.	.	CASIPAGNSNQPQHF	TGTGCCAGCATCCCGGCAGGGAATAGCAATCAGCCCCAGCATTTT
TRBJ2-3	TRBV6-4	.	.	CASSDSQGAPDTQYF	TGTGCCAGCAGTGACTCACAGGGCGCCCCAGATACGCAGTATTTT
TRBJ1-5	TRBV7-9	.	.	CASSLGGGAGQPQHF	TGTGCCAGCAGCTTAGGGGGGGGAGCGGGTCAGCCCCAGCATTTT
TRBJ2-7	TRBV7-2	TRBD2	.	CASSLVGEGYEQYF	TGTGCCAGCAGCTTAGTAGGGGAGGGCTACGAGCAGTACTTC
TRBJ1-2	TRBV7-3	TRBD1	.	CASSLEGQGGYTF	TGTGCCAGCAGCTTAGAGGGACAGGGAGGCTACACCTTC
TRBJ1-2	TRBV27	.	.	CASSVGHDYGYTF	TGTGCCAGCAGCGTGGGACACGACTATGGCTACACCTTC
TRBJ1-2	TRBV7-9	TRBD1	once	CASSPGGANYGYTF	TGTGCCAGCAGCCCAGGGGGAGCTAACTATGGCTACACCTTC
TRBJ2-1	TRBV19	.	.	CASSIQGPSYNEQFF	TGTGCCAGTAGTATTCAGGGGCCATCTTACAATGAGCAGTTCTTC
TRBJ1-1	TRBV6-6	.	once	CASRSPNTEAFF	TGTGCCAGCAGAAGCCCAAACACTGAAGCTTTCTTT
TRBJ2-1	TRBV5-4	TRBD2	.	CASSQVGTRDEQFF	TGTGCCAGCAGCCAGGTAGGGACTAGGGATGAGCAGTTCTTC
TRBJ2-1	TRBV19	.	few	CASSTQYSGTEQFF	TGTGCCAGTAGTACCCAATACAGCGGCACTGAGCAGTTCTTC
TRBJ2-3	TRBV30	.	.	CAWSVRWGRIGETDTQYF	TGTGCCTGGAGTGTACGGTGGGGGAGGATCGGGGAAACAGATACGCAGTATTTT
TRBJ2-4	TRBV2	TRBD2	.	CASRGTSARNIQYF	TGTGCCAGCAGGGGGACTAGCGCTAGAAACATTCAGTACTTC
TRBJ1-4	TRBV7-9	TRBD1	.	CASSFGQGGEKLFF	TGTGCCAGCAGCTTTGGACAGGGAGGCGAAAAACTGTTTTTT
TRBJ2-3	TRBV10-2	.	.	CASSERGLTLTDTQYF	TGCGCCAGCAGTGAGAGGGGATTGACGCTAACAGATACGCAGTATTTT
TRBJ1-2	TRBV30	.	.	CAWMRGEGYGYTF	TGTGCCTGGATGCGCGGGGAGGGATATGGCTACACCTTC
TRBJ2-3	TRBV4-3	.	.	CASSQVNGETDTQYF	TGCGCCAGCAGCCAAGTGAACGGGGAGACAGATACGCAGTATTTT
TRBJ2-6	TRBV6-5	.	.	CASSYSRGSGANVLTF	TGTGCCAGCAGTTACTCACGGGGGTCTGGGGCCAACGTCCTGACTTTC
TRBJ1-4	TRBV7-8	.	.	CASSLVGSGETNEKLFF	TGTGCCAGCAGCTTAGTTGGGTCAGGGGAAACTAATGAAAAACTGTTTTTT
TRBJ1-5	TRBV6-1	.	.	CASSENNRADQPQHF	TGTGCCAGCAGTGAAAATAACAGGGCGGATCAGCCCCAGCATTTT
TRBJ1-4	TRBV2	TRBD1	.	CASSSRGPTNEKLFF	TGTGCCAGCAGCAGCAGGGGGCCAACTAATGAAAAACTGTTTTTT
TRBJ2-7	TRBV7-2	.	.	CASSLVGNGGHEQYF	TGTGCCAGCAGCTTAGTGGGGAACGGAGGGCACGAGCAGTACTTC
TRBJ2-3	TRBV6-6	.	.	CASSTGLYTDTQYF	TGTGCCAGCAGTACGGGACTCTACACAGATACGCAGTATTTT
TRBJ1-1	TRBV5-1	.	once	CASSLQGLTEAFF	TGCGCCAGCAGCCTGCAGGGCCTCACTGAAGCTTTCTTT
TRBJ2-2	TRBV6-1	TRBD2	once	CASTTGSGDTGELFF	TGTGCCAGCACCACGGGCAGCGGGGACACCGGGGAGCTGTTTTTT
TRBJ1-2	TRBV5-4	.	.	CASSPDRITVYGYTF	TGTGCCAGCAGCCCGGACAGAATCACCGTCTATGGCTACACCTTC
TRBJ1-4	TRBV4-1	TRBD1	.	CASSSVGQGGEKLFF	TGCGCCAGCAGCTCAGTGGGACAGGGAGGGGAAAAACTGTTTTTT